A single T cell receptor beta chain is shown here with its context. Its specificity is not known. TCRdb redid the calling of the reads with MiXCR, one entry per CDR3 protein. The sample shows 360,000 or so distinct CDR3 sequences, about 35% of them seen only once. The entry originates in a study of T cell repertoires in cytomegalovirus infection. Study details: Based on public TCR beta signatures, there were indications of CMV infection and of a matching HLA type.

Whole-study results and caveats: Using cumulative public TCR beta family frequency, the authors identified those who carried CMV together with the relevant HLA. Clonotypes of TCR beta that were HLA-C-restricted and CMV-specific dominated the ex vivo response.

Trimming removed 2 bases from V and 1 base from J, with 7 bases in between. Germline lookup yields CDR1 SGHRS and CDR2 YFSETQ. The CDR3 extends over 13 amino acids. The chain joins TRBV5-1 to TRBJ2-7; D might be TRBD1 (5 bases). The clonotype originates from a human donor in good health (CMV status not recorded). Some clones in this sample may be carry-over from other donors' samples. This sample comprised cultured PBMCs, obtained from culture after CMV antigen stimulation. The CDR3: CASSFDSSYEQYF. CDR3 bases: TGCGCCAGCAGCTTCGACAGTTCCTACGAGCAGTACTTC. Full variable domain (remainder filled in from reference TRBV5-1 and TRBJ2-7): KAGVTQTPRYLIKTRGQQVTLSCSPISGHRSVSWYQQTPGQGLQFLFEYFSETQRNKGNFPGRFSGRQFSNSRSEMNVSTLELGDSALYLCASSFDSSYEQYFGPGTRLTVT.